A single sample gave rise to the 18 T cell receptor beta chains below, sequenced in a study of OX40 agonist ivuxolimab in advanced cancers. Produced via immunoSEQ multiplex PCR; TCRdb's table is partial and in-frame only. The profile shows some 7,900 clones, about 81% of them singletons. Sequencing used CD4+ or CD8+ T cells sorted from blood, obtained in a trial of the OX40 agonist ivuxolimab. These receptors all stem from an adult with an advanced solid tumor such as melanoma, head and neck, liver or kidney cancer.

CDR3: CASSQVGTLSGELFF. In nucleotides, the CDR3 is TGTGCCAGCAGCCAAGTCGGGACACTCTCCGGGGAGCTGTTTTTT. The chain links TRBV14 to TRBJ2-2; maybe TRBD1 (6 bases). V was pared by 1 base and J by 6 bases, with 12 bases between. The CDR3 length is 15 residues. From germline, CDR1 is SGHDN and CDR2 FVKESK. The full variable domain, its missing parts supplied by reference TRBV14 and TRBJ2-2, is EAGVTQFPSHSVIEKGQTVTLRCDPISGHDNLYWYRRVMGKEIKFLLHFVKESKQDESGMPNNRFLAERTGGTYSTLKVQPAELEDSGVYFCASSQVGTLSGELFFGEGSRLTVL.

This chain joins TRBV27 and TRBJ1-5; possible D gene TRBD1, 5 bases. CDR3 length equals 15 residues. V lost 3 bases and J lost 6, with 15 bases in between. The germline CDR1 and CDR2 sequences are MNHEY and SMNVEV (reference sequence). CDR3 coding DNA: TGTGCCAGCAGTTTTGGTCCCGGGGGGTTTCAGCCCCAGCATTTT. Amino acids: CASSFGPGGFQPQHF.

This rearrangement joins TRBV11-3 to TRBJ2-1; no clear D. The CDR3 contains 14 residues. CDR1 is SGHNT, CDR2 YENEEA, per germline. Trimming removed 3 bases from V and 2 bases from J, with 8 bases in between. In DNA, the CDR3 is TGTGCCAGCAGCTTTAGTGTTACCTACAATGAGCAGTTCTTC. Translated, it gives CASSFSVTYNEQFF.

The chain couples TRBV10-3 to TRBJ2-3; D assignment may be TRBD1 or TRBD2 (5 bases each). The length of the CDR3 is 14 residues. The V and J ends lost 7 bases and 0 bases respectively, with 11 bases between them. Germline V gene lookup returns CDR1 ENHRY and CDR2 SYGVKD. CDR3 sequence: CAINHRDSTDTQYF. The CDR3 DNA reads as TGTGCCATCAATCACCGGGACAGCACAGATACGCAGTATTTT.

The chain links TRBV2 to TRBJ1-1; 7 bases agree with TRBD1. The V and J ends lost 4 bases and 1 base, in that order; junction bases with no gene match: 12. The CDR3 has 17 residues. Per germline, CDR1 SNHLY and CDR2 FYNNEI. The CDR3 region is CASSGPGTAERNTEAFF. The CDR3 DNA is TGTGCCAGCAGTGGCCCGGGGACAGCCGAAAGGAACACTGAAGCTTTCTTT. Full variable domain (outside the CDR3, taken from reference TRBV2 and TRBJ1-1): EPEVTQTPSHQVTQMGQEVILRCVPISNHLYFYWYRQILGQKVEFLVSFYNNEISEKSEIFDDQFSVERPDGSNFTLKIRSTKLEDSAMYFCASSGPGTAERNTEAFFGQGTRLTVV.

This chain uses TRBV9 with TRBJ1-1; the D is unclear. Deletions cut 2 bases from V and 4 bases from J, with 9 bases between. CDR3 length: 13 amino acids. In germline, CDR1 is SGDLS, CDR2 YYNGEE. The CDR3, as DNA: TGTGCCAGCAGCGTTCTTCTGGGCACTGAAGCTTTCTTT. It specifies CASSVLLGTEAFF.

The chain has TRBV9 and TRBJ1-1; no firm D call. V lost 4 bases to trimming and J lost 5 bases, with 18 bases between them. Germline CDR1 and CDR2: SGDLS and YYNGEE. There are 15 residues in the CDR3. CDR3 sequence (DNA): TGTGCCAGCAGCCCAACGTCAGGCGGATGGACTGAAGCTTTCTTT. Translating it yields CASSPTSGGWTEAFF.

This chain uses TRBV6-1 with TRBJ1-5; tentative D call: TRBD1 (5 bases). This CDR3 is built from 14 residues. The V end lost 1 base, the J end lost 9 bases, and 13 bases lay between the germline ends. Germline V gives CDR1 MNHNS, CDR2 SASEGT. In DNA, the CDR3 is TGTGCCAGCAGTGAAGTCCGGGGGTCATGGCCCCAGCATTTT. This sequence encodes CASSEVRGSWPQHF.

This clone was counted between two and nine times. The chain recombines TRBV27 with TRBJ2-1; D possibly uses TRBD1 or TRBD2 (5 bases each). The length of the CDR3 is 14 residues. Trimming removed 5 bases at V and 5 bases at J, with 13 bases between. The germline CDR1 and CDR2 sequences are MNHEY and SMNVEV (reference sequence). Here the CDR3 reads CASSGTGIDNEQFF. The CDR3 DNA reads TGTGCCAGCAGTGGGACGGGAATCGACAATGAGCAGTTCTTC.

This clone has just a few counts. DNA of the CDR3: TGCGCCAGCAGCTCCGGGACAGGGATCGAGCAGTACTTC. This sequence encodes CASSSGTGIEQYF. This rearrangement joins TRBV5-1 to TRBJ2-7, with TRBD1 identical over 9 bases. The length of the CDR3 is 13 residues. Germline loops: CDR1 SGHRS, CDR2 YFSETQ. J was trimmed by 6 bases and V by 3 bases; bases with no gene match: 4.

V is TRBV9 and J is TRBJ1-5; D is ambiguous. CDR1 and CDR2 from the germline V gene are SGDLS and YYNGEE. The V end lost 2 bases, the J end lost 5 bases, and 8 bases lay between the germline ends. The CDR3 runs to 13 residues. CDR3 DNA: TGTGCCAGCAGCGTTAGTAACGATCAGCCCCAGCATTTT. Residues: CASSVSNDQPQHF. Supplemented by reference TRBV9 and TRBJ1-5, the full variable domain reads DSGVTQTPKHLITATGQRVTLRCSPRSGDLSVYWYQQSLDQGLQFLIQYYNGEERAKGNILERFSAQQFPDLHSELNLSSLELGDSALYFCASSVSNDQPQHFGDGTRLSIL.

J is TRBJ2-7 and V is TRBV19; D is unclear. Germline V gives CDR1 LNHDA, CDR2 SQIVND (reference sequence). This CDR3 comprises 12 residues. V was cut by 6 bases and J by 4 bases, with 10 bases left in between. The CDR3 coding sequence is TGTGCCAGTAGCCCCGGTGGGTACGAGCAGTACTTC. Amino acid sequence: CASSPGGYEQYF.

This rearrangement joins TRBV6-5 to TRBJ2-1, with TRBD1 matching 7 bases. Trimming cost V 6 bases and J 7 bases; bases outside gene matches: 12. CDR1 and CDR2 from the germline V gene are MNHEY and SVGAGI. The CDR3 consists of 15 residues. CDR3 sequence (DNA): TGTGCCAGCAGCCACCGTCTGGACAGGAAGAATGAGCAGTTCTTC. Amino acids: CASSHRLDRKNEQFF.

CDR3 DNA: TGCGCCAGCAGCTTGGTGGACAGAAGCTCCTACGAGCAGTACTTC. Translating it yields CASSLVDRSSYEQYF. V is TRBV5-1 and J is TRBJ2-7; maybe TRBD1 (6 bases). This CDR3 is built from 15 residues. Germline V gene data show CDR1 as SGHRS and CDR2 as YFSETQ. V was shortened by 0 bases and J by 0 bases, with 10 bases between the two germline ends.

The chain couples TRBV27 to TRBJ1-2; D perhaps matches TRBD1 (5 bases). The CDR3 extends over 15 amino acids. Per germline, CDR1 MNHEY and CDR2 SMNVEV (reference sequence). V gave up 3 bases and J gave up 6 bases, with 17 bases separating them. The CDR3 loop is CASSFVKGRTDGYTF. The DNA for the CDR3 is TGTGCCAGCAGTTTTGTTAAGGGGAGGACGGATGGCTACACCTTC.

The rearrangement joins TRBV15 to TRBJ1-5; tentative D call: TRBD1 (5 bases). Germline CDR1 and CDR2: LNHNV and YYDKDF (reference sequence). This CDR3 spans 15 amino acids. V gave up 4 bases and J gave up 4 bases, with 14 bases separating them. CDR3 amino acids: CATSNLIQENQPQHF. The CDR3 coding sequence is TGTGCCACCAGCAACCTAATACAGGAGAATCAGCCCCAGCATTTT.

The chain links TRBV5-1 to TRBJ2-1, with D perhaps TRBD2 (6 bases). Germline CDR1 reads SGHRS; CDR2 reads YFSETQ. The ends were cut back, 1 base at V and 3 bases at J, with 17 bases in the middle. This CDR3 is 17 amino acids long. The CDR3 sequence is CASSLTGLPGFYNEQFF. CDR3 nucleotides: TGCGCCAGCAGCTTGACGGGACTTCCAGGATTCTACAATGAGCAGTTCTTC.

In its sample, this clone was seen a few times. The CDR3 sequence: CATSRDLITIPHYGYTF. The CDR3 coding sequence is TGTGCCACCAGCAGAGATCTGATAACAATCCCCCACTATGGCTACACCTTC. The chain recombines TRBV15 with TRBJ1-2; no definite D call. CDR1 and CDR2 (germline): LNHNV, YYDKDF (reference sequence). This CDR3 contains 17 residues. V lost 0 bases, J lost 3 bases, and 17 bases lay in between.